Listed below are T cell receptor beta chains from one sample, sequenced in a study of blood T cell repertoires in COVID-19. Sequencing used immunoSEQ multiplex PCR; TCRdb keeps in-frame clones, though not all of them. The repertoire consists of 260,000 or so clones, with 80% to 90% occurring once and the leading ten covering about 14%. Material for sequencing was PBMCs or T cells enriched from blood (not recorded which). The origin of the receptors is a man younger than 35 who had recovered from COVID-19. Both conserved end residues are part of each CDR3. The D gene is left open where the match is weak. A row's size may be missing; if present it is once, few, many or a size class.

clone_size: few; v_call: TRBV7-6; j_call: TRBJ2-1; d_call: NA; cdr3_aa: CASSLYRRGFLSSYNEQFF; cdr3_nt: TGTGCCAGCAGCTTATATAGGAGAGGGTTTTTGAGCTCCTACAATGAGCAGTTCTTC
clone_size: NA; v_call: TRBV10-2; j_call: TRBJ2-7; d_call: TRBD2; cdr3_aa: CASRRLAGDSSYEQYF; cdr3_nt: TGCGCCAGCAGGAGACTAGCGGGCGATAGCTCCTACGAGCAGTACTTC
clone_size: once; v_call: TRBV28; j_call: TRBJ1-5; d_call: NA; cdr3_aa: CASRGWGNQPQHF; cdr3_nt: TGTGCCTCCCGGGGATGGGGCAATCAGCCCCAGCATTTT
clone_size: NA; v_call: TRBV2; j_call: TRBJ1-5; d_call: NA; cdr3_aa: CASSDTPRQSSNQPQHF; cdr3_nt: TGTGCCAGCAGCGACACTCCAAGACAGAGTAGCAATCAGCCCCAGCATTTT
clone_size: NA; v_call: TRBV5-4; j_call: TRBJ2-5; d_call: TRBD2; cdr3_aa: CASSFGTSGEKTQYF; cdr3_nt: TGTGCCAGCAGCTTCGGGACTAGCGGGGAAAAGACCCAGTACTTC
clone_size: NA; v_call: TRBV7-9; j_call: TRBJ1-6; d_call: NA; cdr3_aa: CASSAGVGANNSPLHF; cdr3_nt: TGTGCCAGCAGCGCGGGGGTGGGGGCTAATAATTCACCCCTCCACTTT
clone_size: NA; v_call: TRBV7-9; j_call: TRBJ2-2; d_call: TRBD2; cdr3_aa: CASSKGLAGPANTGELFF; cdr3_nt: TGTGCCAGCAGCAAGGGACTAGCGGGGCCTGCGAACACCGGGGAGCTGTTTTTT
clone_size: once; v_call: TRBV7-8; j_call: TRBJ1-4; d_call: NA; cdr3_aa: CASSRGQPSSEKLFF; cdr3_nt: TGTGCCAGCAGCCGAGGACAGCCTTCTTCCGAAAAACTGTTTTTT
clone_size: NA; v_call: TRBV5-1; j_call: TRBJ2-3; d_call: TRBD2; cdr3_aa: CASSLMGLAGVADTQYF; cdr3_nt: TGCGCCAGCAGCTTGATGGGACTAGCGGGGGTTGCAGATACGCAGTATTTT
clone_size: once; v_call: TRBV7-2; j_call: TRBJ2-7; d_call: NA; cdr3_aa: CASSRRADLYEQYF; cdr3_nt: TGTGCCAGCAGCCGGCGGGCGGACCTTTACGAGCAGTACTTC
clone_size: NA; v_call: TRBV6-5; j_call: TRBJ2-3; d_call: NA; cdr3_aa: CASTMKGGGGYTQYF; cdr3_nt: TGTGCCAGCACCATGAAAGGGGGAGGGGGTTATACGCAGTATTTT
clone_size: NA; v_call: TRBV7-8; j_call: TRBJ2-1; d_call: NA; cdr3_aa: CASSRGPSREQFF; cdr3_nt: TGTGCCAGCAGCCGGGGCCCCAGTCGAGAGCAGTTCTTC
clone_size: NA; v_call: TRBV27; j_call: TRBJ2-1; d_call: TRBD2; cdr3_aa: CASRGLAGYNEQFF; cdr3_nt: TGTGCCAGCAGGGGACTAGCGGGCTACAATGAGCAGTTCTTC
clone_size: NA; v_call: TRBV6-5; j_call: TRBJ2-2; d_call: TRBD1; cdr3_aa: CASRRDRGLDGELFF; cdr3_nt: TGTGCCAGCAGGCGGGACAGGGGGCTTGACGGGGAGCTGTTTTTT
clone_size: once; v_call: TRBV5-1; j_call: TRBJ2-2; d_call: NA; cdr3_aa: CASSLDSYTGELFF; cdr3_nt: TGCGCCAGCAGCCTCGACAGTTACACCGGGGAGCTGTTTTTT
clone_size: NA; v_call: TRBV19; j_call: TRBJ2-7; d_call: NA; cdr3_aa: CASSKGQREQYF; cdr3_nt: TGTGCCAGTAGTAAAGGACAGAGAGAGCAGTACTTC
clone_size: NA; v_call: TRBV21-1; j_call: TRBJ1-3; d_call: NA; cdr3_aa: CASSKEGRRCSGNTIYF; cdr3_nt: TGTGCCAGCAGCAAAGAGGGGAGGAGGTGCTCTGGAAACACCATATATTTT
clone_size: NA; v_call: TRBV29-1; j_call: TRBJ2-1; d_call: TRBD2; cdr3_aa: CSVRTSGRSEQFF; cdr3_nt: TGCAGCGTCCGGACTAGCGGGAGGAGTGAGCAGTTCTTC
clone_size: NA; v_call: TRBV9; j_call: TRBJ2-5; d_call: TRBD2; cdr3_aa: CASSVGLALETQYF; cdr3_nt: TGTGCCAGCAGCGTCGGACTAGCCTTGGAGACCCAGTACTTC